The clone carrying this T cell receptor (beta chain) appeared a few times. An end of the junction does not agree with germline; a read error may underlie this. This entry is derived from a study of breast tumors, draining lymph nodes, adjacent tissues. Axillary draining lymph nodes of breast cancer patients supplied the node samples. The CDR3 covers 14 residues. Germline V lookup: CDR1 DFQATT, CDR2 SNEGSKA (reference sequence). TCRdb itself ran the multiplex PCR reads through MiXCR, one entry per CDR3 protein. The data show about 230,000 distinct CDR3 sequences, around 32% seen once. This rearrangement joins TRBV20-1 to TRBJ2-1; D gene unclear. The clonotype was recovered from a female donor with breast cancer. Some clones in this sample may be carry-over from other donors' samples. The sequenced material came from axillary lymph node tissue. The CDR3 nucleotides read TGCAGTGCTAACAAAGACTTCTCCTACACTGAGCAGTTCTTC. Amino acid sequence: CSANKDFSYTEQFF.